A selection of T cell receptor beta chains follows, all from one sample in a study of cytomegalovirus exposure and HLA in healthy donors. Assay used: immunoSEQ multiplex PCR; TCRdb lists only in-frame clones, some missing. The table lists 100,000 or so clones, 83% of them singletons. Sequenced: PBMCs. Every receptor here comes from a man between 18 and 29 years old in good health and CMV-seronegative. Both conserved end residues are part of each CDR3.

v_gene	j_gene	CDR3aa
TRBV5-1	TRBJ2-3	CASSPGNTDTQYF
TRBV5-1	TRBJ2-1	CASSAPGLANNEQFF
TRBV2	TRBJ1-1	CASSERDRDYTEAFF
TRBV20-1	TRBJ2-5	CSARTGSGLYF
TRBV28	TRBJ1-5	CASSLGAGTGLQPQHF
TRBV6-1	TRBJ1-5	CASSEALGGDQPQHF
TRBV7-2	TRBJ2-7	CASSLLGTSFSYEQYF
TRBV6-5	TRBJ1-5	CASSQIQGDQPQHF
TRBV19	TRBJ2-2	CASSRLAGDTGELFF
TRBV6-5	TRBJ2-7	CASSYSLAGAEQYF
TRBV11-2	TRBJ2-7	CASSSGLAGGPSYEQYF
TRBV10-2	TRBJ1-2	CASGDREASWNYGYTF
TRBV7-3	TRBJ2-2	CASSLPRPGANTGELFF
TRBV5-5	TRBJ2-7	CASSPAYEQYF
TRBV7-9	TRBJ1-2	CSSSLLGSLEDYGYTF
TRBV28	TRBJ1-2	CASKQGASGYTF
TRBV20-1	TRBJ1-2	CSAIRGGYYTF
TRBV19	TRBJ2-7	CASSTLQGYEQYF